The rows below give T cell receptor beta chains drawn from one sample of a study of cytomegalovirus exposure and HLA in healthy donors. The method was immunoSEQ multiplex PCR; TCRdb's version includes in-frame clones alone and lacks a portion of them. Of 170,000 or so clones in the sample, under 90% were seen once. The sample taken for sequencing was PBMCs. These TCRs come from a man in his late teens or twenties in good health and CMV-seronegative. The CDR3 runs from the conserved cysteine through the conserved F or W. Each record gives: clone size, J gene, V gene, D gene, CDR3 protein, CDR3 DNA. D genes are given only for firm matches. Clone size is shown for a subset of rows, as once, few, many or a class of expanded clone.

size: NA
J: TRBJ2-7
V: TRBV21-1
D: NA
CDR3: CASSPPKRKVFIYEQYF
DNA: TGTGCCAGCAGCCCTCCAAAGAGGAAGGTTTTCATCTACGAGCAGTACTTC

size: NA
J: TRBJ2-1
V: TRBV4-3
D: TRBD2
CDR3: CASSPGTSGSHEQFF
DNA: TGCGCCAGCAGCCCCGGGACTAGCGGGAGTCATGAGCAGTTCTTC

size: NA
J: TRBJ2-5
V: TRBV5-6
D: NA
CDR3: CASSLSVGAGRGETQYF
DNA: TGTGCCAGCAGCTTAAGTGTAGGGGCGGGGAGAGGGGAGACCCAGTACTTC

size: once
J: TRBJ1-2
V: TRBV7-9
D: NA
CDR3: CASSSLGGANYGYTF
DNA: TGTGCCAGCAGCTCCCTCGGTGGAGCTAACTATGGCTACACCTTC

size: NA
J: TRBJ1-1
V: TRBV5-1
D: NA
CDR3: CASSQTGTYTEAFF
DNA: TGCGCCAGCAGCCAAACAGGGACCTACACTGAAGCTTTCTTT

size: NA
J: TRBJ2-3
V: TRBV7-8
D: NA
CDR3: CASTQTRVRDTQYF
DNA: TGTGCCAGCACCCAGACCCGGGTAAGAGATACGCAGTATTTT

size: few
J: TRBJ1-5
V: TRBV6-1
D: NA
CDR3: CASSPRTNYQPQHF
DNA: TGTGCCAGCAGTCCCCGGACAAATTATCAGCCCCAGCATTTT

size: NA
J: TRBJ1-5
V: TRBV19
D: NA
CDR3: CASSIKTTRNQPQHF
DNA: TGTGCCAGTAGTATTAAGACAACCAGGAATCAGCCCCAGCATTTT

size: NA
J: TRBJ1-5
V: TRBV2
D: NA
CDR3: CASREGRDQPQHF
DNA: TGTGCCAGCAGGGAGGGCAGGGATCAGCCCCAGCATTTT

size: NA
J: TRBJ2-3
V: TRBV25-1
D: TRBD1
CDR3: CASSESDRVWGTDTQYF
DNA: TGTGCCAGCAGTGAGTCAGACAGGGTATGGGGCACAGATACGCAGTATTTT

size: NA
J: TRBJ1-3
V: TRBV7-2
D: NA
CDR3: CASSPRAMGGWGNTIYF
DNA: TGTGCCAGCAGCCCCCGAGCAATGGGGGGGTGGGGAAACACCATATATTTT

size: NA
J: TRBJ1-1
V: TRBV15
D: TRBD1
CDR3: CATSRGHRGRNTEAFF
DNA: TGTGCCACCAGCAGAGGCCACAGGGGGAGGAACACTGAAGCTTTCTTT